The present entry profiles one T cell receptor beta chain with its context. This clonotype was counted only a few times. Its specific antigen is unknown. No much larger clonotype is one base removed from it; base qualities were not supplied. CDR1 SEHNR and CDR2 FQNEAQ were looked up in the germline V gene (reference sequence). The CDR3 holds 16 amino acids from the cysteine to the phenylalanine. Only CDR3 DNA is held: 48 bases, read in frame from base 1. V has 1 base trimmed and J has 4 bases trimmed; junction bases matching no gene number 9. This entry belongs to a study of identical twins (dated by TCRdb to between 2015 and 2016). For the wider study: TCR alpha and beta repertoires from monozygotic twins, unrelated adults of various ages and cord blood were deep-sequenced to test whether fetal clonotypes persist. To rule out contamination, replicate twin experiments were performed at different times with different library preparation protocols. Broader findings and caveats from the paper: Invariant T cells such as MAIT and iNKT could partly confound zero-insertion analyses, though diverse VJ usage argued against this for most clonotypes. Out-of-frame TCR alpha sharing in monozygotic twins was systematically underestimated by recombination models, whereas sharing between unrelated individuals was in agreement with the recombination models. Excess twin sharing in beta out-of-frame sequences was weaker because fewer shared sequences lowered the signal-to-noise ratio. Fewer insertions were carried by abundant cord blood beta clonotypes, a similar but weaker trend appeared in young adult naive repertoires, and no such trend appeared in memory repertoires. Compared with coincidental sharing between unrelated individuals, out-of-frame TCR alpha sequences shared between twins showed an excess of sequences with low generation probability. Because the same donors could not be followed over many years, the conclusions relied on cross-sectional statistical analysis.

Every donor in the study was a healthy Caucasian. Three unrelated non-twin adults were also sequenced: a male aged 18 to 30, a male aged 50 to 60 and a female aged 50 to 60. Miltenyi CD45RO+ enrichment and human naive T-cell isolation kits were used to isolate memory (CD45RO+) and naive T cells from PBMC. The library was obtained by 5' RACE. The sequencer listed for this sample is Illumina HiSeq 2000. Template switching added a universal primer binding site, and the final cDNA carried a unique molecular identifier that allowed TCR cDNA molecules to be counted accurately. Specific primers in the conserved constant-segment region were used to synthesize first-strand cDNA for TCR alpha and beta chains. To control for contamination, every cDNA library was double barcoded, receiving both a SMART-Mk sample barcode and Illumina barcodes. TruSeq adapter sequences and Illumina sample barcodes were added in two successive PCR steps. Sequencing of the TCR alpha and beta cDNA libraries was done on the Illumina HiSeq platform using custom primers. The study's own analysis went as follows. MiGEC processed the raw reads to extract unique molecular identifiers, while MiXCR was used to determine the CDR3 positions. Recombination models were inferred per individual with the repgenHMM and IGoR tools using an EM algorithm. Shared clonotypes were analyzed with the tcR package in R, and sharing was normalized by the product of cloneset sizes. To study raw recombination free of thymic and clonal selection effects, out-of-frame nonproductive sequences were analyzed. Starting from the raw public reads, TCRdb applied fastp trimming at Q25, assembled clones with MiXCR and retained in-frame beta chains. Rows matching on CDR3 protein sequence are summarized as one entry with the most common DNA and genes. V and J calls and clone size were set by TCRdb, not the authors. The sample data list about 430,000 distinct CDR3 sequences, and 18% of these were observed just once. The top ten clones comprise 12% of the sample.

The chain is made from TRBV7-9 and TRBJ2-7, and 8 junctional nucleotides match TRBD2. This TCR derives from a man in his forties or fifties in good health. The specimen was naive T cells sorted from blood. This specimen's cell subset or site label, interpreted: cells isolated with a human naive T-cell isolation kit. The CDR3 has the sequence CASSLEPLAGGYEQYF. The DNA is TGTGCCAGCAGCTTAGAGCCCTTGGCGGGAGGATACGAGCAGTACTTC.